Following are 10 T cell receptor beta chains from one sample sequenced in a study of blood T cell repertoires in COVID-19. Clones were sequenced by immunoSEQ multiplex PCR, and TCRdb holds only the in-frame ones, with some missing. Here the sample spans some 110,000 clones, 60% to 80% being singletons. The material sequenced was peripheral blood. Source of these receptors: a human donor with acute or convalescent COVID-19. The donor label of this sample is uncertain.

The chain employs TRBV5-1 and TRBJ2-7; 7 bases align to TRBD1. The germline gives CDR1 SGHRS, CDR2 YFSETQ. The CDR3 has 14 amino acids. V shed 0 bases, J shed 2 bases, and the junction held 2 bases outside the gene matches. In DNA form, the CDR3 reads TGCGCCAGCAGCTTGGCGGGACAGACCTACGAGCAGTACTTC. This sequence encodes CASSLAGQTYEQYF.

This clone came up a few times. J is TRBJ2-5 and V is TRBV12-5, with 7 nucleotides matching TRBD1. The CDR3 has 13 amino acids. V dropped 1 base and J dropped 4; count of bases not matched to a gene: 0. Germline CDR1 is LGHNT and CDR2 is FRNRAP. CDR3 region: CASGLGQGETQYF. CDR3 nucleotides: TGTGCTAGTGGTTTGGGACAGGGAGAGACCCAGTACTTC. The complete variable domain, with remaining parts taken from reference TRBV12-5 and TRBJ2-5, reads DARVTQTPRHKVTEMGQEVTMRCQPILGHNTVFWYRQTMMQGLELLAYFRNRAPLDDSGMPKDRFSAEMPDATLATLKIQPSEPRDSAVYFCASGLGQGETQYFGPGTRLLVL.

In its sample, this clone was seen once. The chain couples TRBV9 to TRBJ1-2, with unresolved D. CDR3 size: 13 residues. With 4 bases removed from V and 8 bases from J, the gap between germline ends came to 15 bases. Per the germline V gene, CDR1 is SGDLS and CDR2 is YYNGEE. The DNA for the CDR3 is TGTGCCAGCAGCTCTAGGCCCGGTGACGGCTACACCTTC. The encoded protein is CASSSRPGDGYTF.

This clone was detected many times. V gene TRBV7-3 combines with J gene TRBJ2-5; TRBD1 agrees at 7 bases. Per the germline V gene, CDR1 is SGHTA and CDR2 is FQGTGA. The CDR3 is 14 residues long. The junction had 8 bases not matched to a gene; V was cut back by 5 bases and J by 5 bases. CDR3 nucleotides: TGTGCCAGCAGCGAGACAGGGAATGGGGAGACCCAGTACTTC. Protein: CASSETGNGETQYF.

The table lists this clone with many counts. The rearrangement uses TRBV7-9 and TRBJ1-2, with D possibly matching TRBD1 (5 bases). The CDR3 sequence is 18 residues long. V lost 1 base and J 4 bases, leaving 22 bases between the germline ends. In germline, CDR1 is SEHNR, CDR2 FQNEAQ (reference sequence). The CDR3 nucleotides are TGTGCCAGCAGCTTAGGTAGGGCAGGGCGTCGAGTGAGCTATGGCTACACCTTC. Translating gives CASSLGRAGRRVSYGYTF.

The chain is built from TRBV2 and TRBJ1-1; D gene unclear. Deletions cut 7 bases from V and 0 bases from J, with 18 bases between. Germline CDR1 and CDR2: SNHLY and FYNNEI. The CDR3 covers 16 residues. DNA of the CDR3: TGTGCCAGCACCACAATTCTAGGTCAATTGAACACTGAAGCTTTCTTT. This encodes CASTTILGQLNTEAFF.

The chain uses TRBV11-3 and TRBJ2-1; D remains ambiguous. Germline loops: CDR1 SGHNT, CDR2 YENEEA. V was cut by 1 base and J by 4 bases, with 11 bases left in between. CDR3 length: 15 residues. This chain's CDR3 is CASSLVRGPYNEQFF. CDR3 sequence (DNA): TGTGCCAGCAGCTTAGTTCGTGGCCCATACAATGAGCAGTTCTTC.

This clone was picked up a small number of times. This chain connects TRBV27 to TRBJ1-1; D may be TRBD1 (6 bases). Germline V gives CDR1 MNHEY, CDR2 SMNVEV (reference sequence). The ends were cut back, 2 bases at V and 3 bases at J, with 13 bases in the middle. The CDR3 is 15 amino acids. CDR3 region: CASSLGGAGDTEAFF. CDR3 sequence (DNA): TGTGCCAGCAGTTTAGGGGGGGCGGGGGACACTGAAGCTTTCTTT.

The CDR3 reads CATSDTGTGLADTQYF. The DNA for the CDR3 is TGTGCCACCAGTGATACCGGGACAGGGTTGGCAGATACGCAGTATTTT. This rearrangement joins TRBV24-1 to TRBJ2-3; 9 bases align to TRBD1. Germline assignment: CDR1 KGHDR and CDR2 SFDVKD. CDR3 length: 16 amino acids. V was clipped by 3 bases and J by 4 bases; unmatched bases: 7.

The chain has TRBV5-1 and TRBJ2-5; TRBD1 matches at 9 bases. The CDR3 is 13 amino acids. Germline V gives CDR1 SGHRS, CDR2 YFSETQ. Losses at the gene ends were 4 bases for V and 3 bases for J; bases not matched to a gene: 1. This CDR3 reads CASSRTGEETQYF. The CDR3 coding sequence is TGCGCCAGCAGCCGGACAGGGGAAGAGACCCAGTACTTC.